One sample yielded the 19 T cell receptor beta chains listed below, sequenced in a study of blood T cell repertoires in COVID-19. Clones were read by immunoSEQ multiplex PCR, and TCRdb kept only the in-frame ones, dropping some. The sample lists approximately 71,000 clones; less than 95% were seen once. Sequenced material: peripheral blood. All receptors derive from a woman under 30 with acute or convalescent COVID-19.

The chain joins TRBV3-1 (or the pseudogene TRBV3-2) to TRBJ2-2; D may be TRBD1 (6 bases). With 4 bases removed from V and 5 bases from J, the gap between germline ends came to 23 bases. Germline V lookup: CDR1 LGHDT, CDR2 YNNKEL (reference sequence). This CDR3 is built from 18 residues. Here the CDR3 reads CASSPRGRQDWWTGELFF. The DNA for the CDR3 is TGTGCCAGCAGCCCGAGGGGGAGACAGGATTGGTGGACCGGGGAGCTGTTTTTT.

The J gene is TRBJ2-1, the V gene TRBV3-1 (or the pseudogene TRBV3-2); tentatively, D is TRBD2 (5 bases). CDR1 and CDR2 (germline): LGHDT, YNNKEL (reference sequence). Trimming removed 2 bases from V and 0 bases from J, with 20 bases in between. CDR3 size: 19 residues. Here the CDR3 reads CASSQSLLAPSSSYNEQFF. CDR3 sequence (DNA): TGTGCCAGCAGCCAAAGTCTTCTAGCACCTAGCAGCTCCTACAATGAGCAGTTCTTC.

This chain links TRBV30 with TRBJ1-1, with 8 bases lining up with TRBD1. Per germline, CDR1 GTSNPN and CDR2 SVGIG (reference sequence). CDR3 length: 15 amino acids. The trim removed 2 bases at V and 3 bases at J, leaving 8 bases unmatched. CDR3 nucleotide sequence: TGTGCCTGGAGTCCCCCACAGGGGGGGTACACTGAAGCTTTCTTT. Residues: CAWSPPQGGYTEAFF.

The CDR3 DNA is TGTGCCATCAGTGAGTCCCCCCGGGAGCATGAGCAGTTCTTC. Translating it yields CAISESPREHEQFF. This chain connects TRBV10-3 to TRBJ2-1, with D perhaps TRBD2 (6 bases). This CDR3 has 14 residues. Germline assignment: CDR1 ENHRY and CDR2 SYGVKD. Trimming took off 0 bases at V and 8 bases at J, with 11 bases between the two ends.

The genes are TRBV4-1 and TRBJ2-1; the match to TRBD2 covers 10 bases. V shed 8 bases, J shed 8 bases, and the junction held 15 bases outside the gene matches. The CDR3 has 16 amino acids. Germline CDR1 and CDR2: MGHRA and YSYEKL. CDR3 sequence reads: CASQRAPSGSTDEQFF. CDR3 DNA: TGCGCCAGCCAAAGGGCCCCTAGCGGGAGCACCGATGAGCAGTTCTTC.

The chain couples TRBV9 to TRBJ1-1; no firm D call. Trimming removed 2 bases from V and 1 base from J, with 6 bases in between. The CDR3 spans 13 residues. Germline values: CDR1 SGDLS, CDR2 YYNGEE. The CDR3 bases are TGTGCCAGCAGCGTCCAACAGAACACTGAAGCTTTCTTT. As protein: CASSVQQNTEAFF.

The chain is built from TRBV5-1 and TRBJ1-2, with TRBD1 matching over 9 bases. The trim removed 4 bases at V and 4 bases at J, leaving 8 bases unmatched. The V gene's germline CDR1 is SGHRS and CDR2 YFSETQ. The CDR3 contains 15 residues. CDR3 DNA: TGCGCCAGCAGCCCGACAGGGGGGGATCCCTATGGCTACACCTTC. This codes for CASSPTGGDPYGYTF.

The sample holds one count of this clone. This CDR3 is CASSQGAGVNSVPYEQYF. The CDR3 DNA follows: TGTGCCAGCAGCCAAGGTGCGGGAGTTAATTCGGTCCCCTACGAGCAGTACTTC. The rearrangement links TRBV14 to TRBJ2-7, with 7 bases identical to TRBD2. CDR1 and CDR2 (germline): SGHDN, FVKESK. With V trimmed by 1 base and J by 2 bases, 14 bases remained unmatched. This CDR3 spans 18 amino acids.

This clone has only one observation. The J gene is TRBJ1-2, the V gene TRBV30; the match to TRBD1 covers 9 bases. CDR1 GTSNPN and CDR2 SVGIG come from the germline V gene (reference sequence). Germline trimming cut 0 bases from V and 7 bases from J; bases unmatched to any gene: 9. The CDR3 has 15 amino acids. This CDR3 reads CAWSVMRQGVAGYTF. The CDR3 coding sequence is TGTGCCTGGAGTGTTATGAGACAGGGGGTTGCTGGCTACACCTTC.

The CDR3 DNA reads TGTGCCATCAGTGCAGGGTCGGCGAACACTGAAGCTTTCTTT. It encodes CAISAGSANTEAFF. The chain carries TRBV10-3 and TRBJ1-1, with a possible D match to TRBD1 (5 bases). The CDR3 spans 14 residues. Germline assignment: CDR1 ENHRY and CDR2 SYGVKD. Trimming took 4 bases from V and 1 from J, leaving 10 bases between them.

This clone has just one count. The chain carries TRBV28 and TRBJ2-1, with D uncertain. This CDR3 region has 16 residues. The ends were cut back, 5 bases at V and 0 bases at J, with 14 bases in the middle. Germline V gene data show CDR1 as MDHEN and CDR2 as SYDVKM. The CDR3 is CASSDDLSSSYNEQFF. CDR3 DNA: TGTGCCAGCAGTGATGACTTGTCGAGCTCCTACAATGAGCAGTTCTTC.

V and J are TRBV10-3 and TRBJ1-5; 10 bases are a match to TRBD1. V dropped 10 bases and J dropped 7; count of bases not matched to a gene: 7. Germline lookup yields CDR1 ENHRY and CDR2 SYGVKD. The CDR3 extends over 13 amino acids. This CDR3 is CATSGQGQQPQHF. CDR3 bases: TGTGCCACCTCGGGACAGGGGCAACAGCCCCAGCATTTT.

V and J are TRBV25-1 and TRBJ2-3; perhaps TRBD2 as D (7 bases). This CDR3 has 16 amino acids. CDR1 and CDR2 from the germline V gene are MGHDK and SYGVNS. The ends were cut back, 4 bases at V and 3 bases at J, with 17 bases in the middle. The CDR3 here is CASSGLGGARTDTQYF. The CDR3 DNA sequence: TGTGCCAGCAGTGGGCTGGGGGGGGCGCGGACAGATACGCAGTATTTT.

The J gene is TRBJ2-1, the V gene TRBV15, with D perhaps TRBD1 (6 bases). Germline CDR1 and CDR2: LNHNV and YYDKDF (reference sequence). The CDR3 length is 14 residues. Trimming cost V 0 bases and J 9 bases, with 12 bases left between them. The CDR3, as DNA: TGTGCCACCAGCAGAGATCTTGGGGGCGGTGAGCAGTTCTTC. It encodes CATSRDLGGGEQFF.

The chain has TRBV19 and TRBJ1-1; 8 bases fit TRBD1. CDR3 size: 15 residues. The junction had 15 bases not matched to a gene; V was cut back by 7 bases and J by 8 bases. Germline V gives CDR1 LNHDA, CDR2 SQIVND (reference sequence). The CDR3 loop is CASTTGTGQEGEAFF. In DNA, the CDR3 is TGTGCCAGTACCACTGGGACAGGTCAAGAAGGGGAAGCTTTCTTT.

CDR3 in amino acids: CASSTSGTGFEKLFF. CDR3 DNA: TGTGCCAGCAGCACGTCCGGGACAGGGTTTGAAAAACTGTTTTTT. V usage is TRBV7-2 and J usage is TRBJ1-4, with 9 bases matching TRBD1. Germline trimming cut 5 bases from V and 7 bases from J; bases unmatched to any gene: 8. Germline loops: CDR1 SGHTA, CDR2 FQGNSA. CDR3 size: 15 residues.

The chain has TRBV6-1 and TRBJ2-5; tentative D call: TRBD1 (5 bases). V dropped 1 base and J dropped 1 base, with 13 bases sitting between them. This CDR3 is built from 16 residues. Germline CDR1 MNHNS, CDR2 SASEGT. The CDR3 spells CASSEGFGQGQETQYF. CDR3 coding DNA: TGTGCCAGCAGTGAAGGTTTCGGGCAGGGCCAAGAGACCCAGTACTTC.

This rearrangement joins TRBV6-5 to TRBJ2-7; maybe TRBD1 (6 bases). Germline V gene sequence: CDR1 MNHEY, CDR2 SVGAGI. V was cut by 0 bases and J by 2 bases, with 11 bases left in between. The CDR3 runs to 15 residues. This chain's CDR3 is CASSYSMYRAYEQYF. CDR3 in DNA: TGTGCCAGCAGTTACTCGATGTACAGGGCCTACGAGCAGTACTTC.

The chain employs TRBV4-1 and TRBJ1-2, with D tentatively TRBD1 (5 bases). Germline values: CDR1 MGHRA, CDR2 YSYEKL. Trimming cost V 1 base and J 4 bases, with 10 bases left between them. CDR3 size: 14 residues. CDR3 in amino acids: CASSQGGTSYGYTF. The DNA of the CDR3 is TGCGCCAGCAGCCAAGGGGGGACTTCCTATGGCTACACCTTC.